Listed below are T cell receptor beta chains from one sample, sequenced in a study of blood T cell repertoires in COVID-19. Libraries were prepared by immunoSEQ multiplex PCR; TCRdb keeps only in-frame clonotypes and omits some of them. Of fewer than 250,000 clones listed, roughly 85% were seen once; the top ten hold roughly 2.5%. The sequencing sample was made of peripheral blood. The receptors come from a woman aged 40 to 55 with active or convalescent COVID-19. CDR3s include the opening cysteine and the closing phenylalanine or tryptophan. The order of the fields is V gene, clone size, J gene, D gene, CDR3 DNA, CDR3 protein. A D gene is named only where the DNA matches it firmly. Rows may omit the clone size; those that give it use once, few, many or a size class.

V gene: TRBV11-2; clone size: .; J gene: TRBJ2-7; D gene: TRBD1; CDR3 DNA: TGTGCCAGCAGCTTAGGGCGGGGACAGGGACCCTACGAGCAGTACTTC; CDR3 protein: CASSLGRGQGPYEQYF
V gene: TRBV7-9; clone size: once; J gene: TRBJ2-2; D gene: TRBD1; CDR3 DNA: TGTGCCAGCAGCCACGGGACAGGGATCGGGGAGCTGTTTTTT; CDR3 protein: CASSHGTGIGELFF
V gene: TRBV27; clone size: .; J gene: TRBJ1-5; D gene: TRBD1; CDR3 DNA: TGTGCCAGCAGTCGGGACAGGGAGACTCAGCCCCAGCATTTT; CDR3 protein: CASSRDRETQPQHF
V gene: TRBV19; clone size: few; J gene: TRBJ2-1; D gene: TRBD2; CDR3 DNA: TGTGCCAGTAGACTAGCGGGAGGGCCTAGCTACAATGAGCAGTTCTTC; CDR3 protein: CASRLAGGPSYNEQFF
V gene: TRBV10-3; clone size: .; J gene: TRBJ2-1; D gene: TRBD1; CDR3 DNA: TGTGCCATCAGTGACGGACAGGGGTACAATGAGCAGTTCTTC; CDR3 protein: CAISDGQGYNEQFF
V gene: TRBV30; clone size: .; J gene: TRBJ2-7; D gene: TRBD2; CDR3 DNA: TGTGCCTGGAGTCGGGACTACTACGAGCAGTACTTC; CDR3 protein: CAWSRDYYEQYF
V gene: TRBV6-2/TRBV6-3; clone size: .; J gene: TRBJ2-7; D gene: .; CDR3 DNA: TGTGCCAGCAGTTACTCTATCGGACTCTACGAGCAGTACTTC; CDR3 protein: CASSYSIGLYEQYF
V gene: TRBV7-3; clone size: .; J gene: TRBJ1-2; D gene: .; CDR3 DNA: TGTGCCAGCAGCTTAAAACAGGGAAATGGCTACACCTTC; CDR3 protein: CASSLKQGNGYTF
V gene: TRBV9; clone size: .; J gene: TRBJ2-7; D gene: TRBD1; CDR3 DNA: TGTGCCAGCAGCGTAGTGGGGGACAGGGCGTCCGAGCAGTACTTC; CDR3 protein: CASSVVGDRASEQYF
V gene: TRBV5-1; clone size: .; J gene: TRBJ1-2; D gene: TRBD1; CDR3 DNA: TGCGCCAGCAGCATCTCCGGGACAGGGGGTTTGGGCTACACCTTC; CDR3 protein: CASSISGTGGLGYTF
V gene: TRBV28; clone size: once; J gene: TRBJ1-5; D gene: .; CDR3 DNA: TGTGCCAGCATCCATCTCGACGGGAATCAGCCCCAGCATTTT; CDR3 protein: CASIHLDGNQPQHF
V gene: TRBV9; clone size: .; J gene: TRBJ2-1; D gene: TRBD2; CDR3 DNA: TGTGCCAGCAGCGGTAGCCCACTAGCGGAATACAATGAGCAGTTCTTC; CDR3 protein: CASSGSPLAEYNEQFF
V gene: TRBV5-6; clone size: .; J gene: TRBJ1-5; D gene: TRBD1; CDR3 DNA: TGTGCCAGCAGCCATTTTGTCGGACAGGGTAACAATCAGCCCCAGCATTTT; CDR3 protein: CASSHFVGQGNNQPQHF
V gene: TRBV18; clone size: .; J gene: TRBJ1-3; D gene: .; CDR3 DNA: TGTGCCAGCTCGCCAGCGAGTGAGGGTCTTTCATCTGGAAACACCATATATTTT; CDR3 protein: CASSPASEGLSSGNTIYF
V gene: TRBV5-4; clone size: once; J gene: TRBJ1-6; D gene: .; CDR3 DNA: TGTGCCAGCAGCTTGAACGTGGGCGAGAGTTCACCCCTCCACTTT; CDR3 protein: CASSLNVGESSPLHF
V gene: TRBV7-3; clone size: .; J gene: TRBJ2-2; D gene: TRBD1; CDR3 DNA: TGTGCCAGCAGCCCCGCAGGGGGCCACACCGGGGAGCTGTTTTTT; CDR3 protein: CASSPAGGHTGELFF
V gene: TRBV5-6; clone size: .; J gene: TRBJ2-1; D gene: TRBD1; CDR3 DNA: TGTGCCAGCAGCGACACAGGGGTATCCTACAATGAGCAGTTCTTC; CDR3 protein: CASSDTGVSYNEQFF
V gene: TRBV29-1; clone size: .; J gene: TRBJ1-2; D gene: .; CDR3 DNA: TGCAGCGTCCGCACACCCAATGGCTACACCTTC; CDR3 protein: CSVRTPNGYTF
V gene: TRBV7-9; clone size: .; J gene: TRBJ1-6; D gene: TRBD1; CDR3 DNA: TGTGCCAGCAGCCCTGGGACAGGGACCAATTCACCCCTCCACTTT; CDR3 protein: CASSPGTGTNSPLHF
V gene: TRBV2; clone size: .; J gene: TRBJ2-7; D gene: .; CDR3 DNA: TGTGCCAGCAGTGCCGGGAACTCCTACGAGCAGTACTTC; CDR3 protein: CASSAGNSYEQYF